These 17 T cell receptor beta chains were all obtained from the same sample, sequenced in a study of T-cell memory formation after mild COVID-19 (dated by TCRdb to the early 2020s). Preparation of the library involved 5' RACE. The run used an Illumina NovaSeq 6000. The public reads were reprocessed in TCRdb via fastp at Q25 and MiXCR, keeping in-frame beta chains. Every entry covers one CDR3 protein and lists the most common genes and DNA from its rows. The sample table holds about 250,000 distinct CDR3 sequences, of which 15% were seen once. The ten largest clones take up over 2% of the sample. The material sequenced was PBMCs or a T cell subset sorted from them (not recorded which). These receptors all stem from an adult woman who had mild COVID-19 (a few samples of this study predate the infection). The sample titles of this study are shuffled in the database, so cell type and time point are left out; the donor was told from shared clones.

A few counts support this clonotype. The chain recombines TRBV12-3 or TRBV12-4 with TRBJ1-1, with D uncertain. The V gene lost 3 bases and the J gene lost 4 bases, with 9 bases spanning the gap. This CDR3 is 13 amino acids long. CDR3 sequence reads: CASSFWERTEAFF. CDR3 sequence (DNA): TGTGCCAGCAGTTTCTGGGAGCGCACTGAAGCTTTCTTT.

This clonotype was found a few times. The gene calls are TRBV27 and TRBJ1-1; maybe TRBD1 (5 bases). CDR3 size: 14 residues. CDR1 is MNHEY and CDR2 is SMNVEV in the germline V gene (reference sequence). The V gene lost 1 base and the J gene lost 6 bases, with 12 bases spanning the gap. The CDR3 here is CASSLYGGQPEAFF. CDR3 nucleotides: TGTGCCAGCAGTTTATATGGCGGACAACCTGAAGCTTTCTTT.

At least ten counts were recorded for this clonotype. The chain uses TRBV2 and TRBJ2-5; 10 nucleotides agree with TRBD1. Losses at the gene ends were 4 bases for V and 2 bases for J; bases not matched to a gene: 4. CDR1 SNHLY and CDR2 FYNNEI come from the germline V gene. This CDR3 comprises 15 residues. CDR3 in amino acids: CASSADRGLQETQYF. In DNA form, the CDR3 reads TGTGCCAGCAGTGCTGACAGGGGGCTGCAAGAGACCCAGTACTTC. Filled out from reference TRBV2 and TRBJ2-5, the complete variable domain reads EPEVTQTPSHQVTQMGQEVILRCVPISNHLYFYWYRQILGQKVEFLVSFYNNEISEKSEIFDDQFSVERPDGSNFTLKIRSTKLEDSAMYFCASSADRGLQETQYFGPGTRLLVL.

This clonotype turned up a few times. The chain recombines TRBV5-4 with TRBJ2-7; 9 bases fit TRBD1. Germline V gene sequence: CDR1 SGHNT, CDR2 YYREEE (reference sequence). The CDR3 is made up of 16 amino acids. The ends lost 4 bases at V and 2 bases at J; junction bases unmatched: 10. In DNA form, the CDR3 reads TGTGCCAGCAGCCCCGCGGGACAGGGCGCAGCCTACGAGCAGTACTTC. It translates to CASSPAGQGAAYEQYF.

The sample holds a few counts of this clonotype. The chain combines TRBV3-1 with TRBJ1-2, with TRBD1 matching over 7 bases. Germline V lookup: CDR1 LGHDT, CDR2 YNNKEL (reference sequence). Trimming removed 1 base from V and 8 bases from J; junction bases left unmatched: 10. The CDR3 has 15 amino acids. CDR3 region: CASSQGQGGPGGYTF. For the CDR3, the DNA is TGTGCCAGCAGCCAAGGACAGGGCGGGCCGGGAGGCTACACCTTC.

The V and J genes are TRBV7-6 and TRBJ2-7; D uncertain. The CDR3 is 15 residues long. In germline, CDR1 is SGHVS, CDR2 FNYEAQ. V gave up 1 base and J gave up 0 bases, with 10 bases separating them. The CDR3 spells CASSLVPTDSYEQYF. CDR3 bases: TGTGCCAGCAGCTTAGTTCCAACAGACTCCTACGAGCAGTACTTC.

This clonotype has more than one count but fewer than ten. CDR3 sequence: CAISGVGGHEQYF. CDR3 sequence (DNA): TGTGCCATCAGTGGTGTCGGAGGGCATGAGCAGTACTTC. This chain links TRBV10-3 with TRBJ2-7, with D tentatively TRBD2 (6 bases). The V end was cut by 4 bases, the J end by 7 bases, with 14 bases between. The CDR3 is 13 amino acids. Germline V gene lookup returns CDR1 ENHRY and CDR2 SYGVKD.

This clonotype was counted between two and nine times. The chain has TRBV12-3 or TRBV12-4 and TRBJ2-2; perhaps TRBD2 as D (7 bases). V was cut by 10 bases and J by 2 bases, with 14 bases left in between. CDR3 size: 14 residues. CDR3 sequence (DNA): TGTGCCACCCAGCCGGGGGGCAACACCGGGGAGCTGTTTTTT. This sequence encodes CATQPGGNTGELFF.

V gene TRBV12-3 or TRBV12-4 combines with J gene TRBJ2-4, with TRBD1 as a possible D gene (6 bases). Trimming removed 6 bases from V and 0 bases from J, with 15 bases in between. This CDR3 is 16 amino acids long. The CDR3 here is CASRPGQPLAKNIQYF. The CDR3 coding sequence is TGTGCCAGCAGACCCGGACAGCCATTAGCCAAAAACATTCAGTACTTC.

CDR3 protein: CSAREAGGRLRYNEQFF. CDR3 DNA sequence: TGCAGTGCTAGAGAGGCGGGAGGGAGGTTACGCTACAATGAGCAGTTCTTC. This chain uses TRBV20-1 with TRBJ2-1; TRBD2 matches at 9 bases. Germline assignment: CDR1 DFQATT and CDR2 SNEGSKA (reference sequence). J was trimmed by 3 bases and V by 0 bases; bases with no gene match: 9. There are 17 residues in the CDR3.

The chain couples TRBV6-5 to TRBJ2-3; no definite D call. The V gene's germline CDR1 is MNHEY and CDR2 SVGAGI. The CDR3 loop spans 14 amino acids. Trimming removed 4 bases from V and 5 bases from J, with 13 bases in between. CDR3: CASSSPRGEDTQYF. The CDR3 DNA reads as TGTGCCAGCAGTTCCCCTAGAGGTGAAGATACGCAGTATTTT.

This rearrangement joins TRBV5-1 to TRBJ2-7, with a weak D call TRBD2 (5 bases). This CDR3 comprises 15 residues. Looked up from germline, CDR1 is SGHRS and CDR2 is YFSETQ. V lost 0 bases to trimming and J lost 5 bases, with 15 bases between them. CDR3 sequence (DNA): TGCGCCAGCAGCTTGGGATTCATGGGAGTGGACGAGCAGTACTTC. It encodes CASSLGFMGVDEQYF.

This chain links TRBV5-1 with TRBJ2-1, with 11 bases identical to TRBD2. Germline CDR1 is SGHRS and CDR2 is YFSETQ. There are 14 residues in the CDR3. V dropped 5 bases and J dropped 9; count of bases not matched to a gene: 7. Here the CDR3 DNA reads TGCGCCAGCAGTGATACTAGCGGGAGTAGTGAGCAGTTCTTC. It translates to CASSDTSGSSEQFF.

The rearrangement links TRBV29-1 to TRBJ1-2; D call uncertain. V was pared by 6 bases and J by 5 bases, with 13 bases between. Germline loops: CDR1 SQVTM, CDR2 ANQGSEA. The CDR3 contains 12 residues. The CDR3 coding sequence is TGCAGCGTGTCGGACGCCTTGTATGGCTACACCTTC. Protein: CSVSDALYGYTF.

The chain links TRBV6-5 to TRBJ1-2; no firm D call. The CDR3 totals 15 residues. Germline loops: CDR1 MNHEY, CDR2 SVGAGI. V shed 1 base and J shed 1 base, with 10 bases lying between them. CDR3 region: CASSYYNEGNYGYTF. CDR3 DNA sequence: TGTGCCAGCAGTTACTACAATGAGGGTAACTATGGCTACACCTTC.

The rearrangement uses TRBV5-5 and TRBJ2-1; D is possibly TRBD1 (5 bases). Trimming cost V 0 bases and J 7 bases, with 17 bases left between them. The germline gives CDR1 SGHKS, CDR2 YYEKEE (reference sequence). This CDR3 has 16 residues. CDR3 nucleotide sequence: TGTGCCAGCAGCTTGGGAAGGGGAATGGCGTCGAATGAGCAGTTCTTC. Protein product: CASSLGRGMASNEQFF. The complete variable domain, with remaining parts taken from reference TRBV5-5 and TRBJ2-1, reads DAGVTQSPTHLIKTRGQQVTLRCSPISGHKSVSWYQQVLGQGPQFIFQYYEKEERGRGNFPDRFSARQFPNYSSELNVNALLLGDSALYLCASSLGRGMASNEQFFGPGTRLTVL.

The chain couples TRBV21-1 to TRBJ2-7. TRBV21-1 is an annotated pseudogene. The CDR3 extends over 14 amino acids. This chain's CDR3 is CASSKVFQSREQYF. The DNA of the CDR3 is TGTGCCAGCAGCAAAGTATTTCAGTCGCGCGAGCAGTACTTC.